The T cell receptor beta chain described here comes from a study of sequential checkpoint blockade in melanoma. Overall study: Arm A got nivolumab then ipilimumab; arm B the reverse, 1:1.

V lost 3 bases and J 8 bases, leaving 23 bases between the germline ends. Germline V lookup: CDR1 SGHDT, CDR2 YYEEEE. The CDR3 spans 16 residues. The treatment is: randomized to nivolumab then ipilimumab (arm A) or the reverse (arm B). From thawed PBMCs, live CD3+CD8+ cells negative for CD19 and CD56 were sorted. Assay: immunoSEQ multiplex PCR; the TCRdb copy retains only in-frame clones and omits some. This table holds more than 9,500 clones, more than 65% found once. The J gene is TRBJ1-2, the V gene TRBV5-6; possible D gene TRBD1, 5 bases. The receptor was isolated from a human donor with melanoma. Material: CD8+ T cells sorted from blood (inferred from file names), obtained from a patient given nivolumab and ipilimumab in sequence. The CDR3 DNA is TGTGCCAGCAGCTCTGGGGGACTCGGACCACTATGGGGCTACACCTTC. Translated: CASSSGGLGPLWGYTF.